The T cell receptor (beta chain) under discussion was sequenced for a study of T cell changes during pregnancy in multiple sclerosis. The CDR3 extends over 13 amino acids. Looked up from germline, CDR1 is MNHNS and CDR2 is SASEGT. Trimming removed 2 bases from V and 11 bases from J, with 15 bases in between. The method was immunoSEQ multiplex PCR; TCRdb's version includes in-frame clones alone and lacks a portion of them. Of approximately 88,000 clones detected, about 93% appear once; the ten largest clones hold over 3.5%. The chain joins TRBV6-1 to TRBJ1-1; TRBD1 is a possible D gene (5 bases). Source: peripheral blood, taken in the first trimester of pregnancy. The TCR sequence derives from a female donor with multiple sclerosis, enrolled in a pregnancy study. CDR3 region: CASSELTGPGAFF. The CDR3 DNA is TGTGCCAGCAGTGAATTAACAGGCCCCGGGGCTTTCTTT.